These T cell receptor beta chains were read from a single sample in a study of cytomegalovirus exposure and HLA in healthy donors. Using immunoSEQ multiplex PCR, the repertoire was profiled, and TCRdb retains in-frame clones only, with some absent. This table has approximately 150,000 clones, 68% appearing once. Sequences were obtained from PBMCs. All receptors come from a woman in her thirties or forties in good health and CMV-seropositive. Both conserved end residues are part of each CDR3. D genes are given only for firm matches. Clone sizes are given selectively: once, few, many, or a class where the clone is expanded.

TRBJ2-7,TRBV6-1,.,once,CASSETGKHEQYF,TGTGCCAGCAGTGAAACAGGGAAGCACGAGCAGTACTTC
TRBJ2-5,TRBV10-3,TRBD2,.,CAITRGGRGETQYF,TGTGCCATCACTCGAGGCGGGCGGGGGGAGACCCAGTACTTC
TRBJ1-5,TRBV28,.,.,CASSEPRDTHSNQPQHF,TGTGCCAGCAGCGAACCCCGGGACACCCATAGCAATCAGCCCCAGCATTTT
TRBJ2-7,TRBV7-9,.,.,CASQDPGGVDYEQYF,TGTGCCAGCCAGGACCCCGGGGGTGTGGACTACGAGCAGTACTTC
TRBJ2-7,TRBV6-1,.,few,CASSEYGGFTSSYEQYF,TGTGCCAGCAGTGAATACGGGGGATTCACCAGCTCCTACGAGCAGTACTTC
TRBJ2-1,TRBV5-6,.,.,CASSSLFNEQFF,TGTGCCAGCAGCTCTCTATTCAATGAGCAGTTCTTC
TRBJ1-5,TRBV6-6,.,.,CASSLQGREQPQHF,TGTGCCAGCAGTTTACAGGGTCGGGAACAGCCCCAGCATTTT
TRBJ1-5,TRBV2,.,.,CASSEEGSQPQNF,TGTGCCAGCAGCGAGGAGGGGTCCCAGCCCCAGAATTTT
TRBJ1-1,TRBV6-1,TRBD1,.,CASSERDRGILSTEAFF,TGTGCCAGCAGTGAACGGGACAGGGGCATACTTAGCACTGAAGCTTTCTTT
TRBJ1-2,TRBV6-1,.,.,CASSGQNYGYTF,TGTGCCAGCAGTGGACAGAACTATGGCTACACCTTC
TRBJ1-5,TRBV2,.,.,CASRYGVGNQPQHF,TGTGCCAGCAGGTACGGGGTGGGCAATCAGCCCCAGCATTTT
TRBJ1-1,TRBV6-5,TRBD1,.,CASRGTAMNTEAFF,TGTGCCAGCAGGGGGACAGCAATGAACACTGAAGCTTTCTTT
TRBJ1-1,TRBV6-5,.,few,CASSGQLNTEAFF,TGTGCCAGCAGCGGACAGTTGAACACTGAAGCTTTCTTT
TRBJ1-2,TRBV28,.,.,CASSENYGYTF,TGTGCCAGCTCCGAGAACTATGGCTACACCTTC
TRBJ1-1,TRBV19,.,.,CASNPLQGKENTEAFF,TGTGCCAGTAACCCACTACAGGGAAAGGAAAACACTGAAGCTTTCTTT
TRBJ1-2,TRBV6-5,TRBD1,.,CASSSPGQGYYGYTF,TGTGCCAGCAGCTCCCCGGGACAGGGCTACTATGGCTACACCTTC
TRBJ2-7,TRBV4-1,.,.,CASSQDRGLGYEQYF,TGCGCCAGCAGCCAAGATCGGGGATTGGGCTACGAGCAGTACTTC